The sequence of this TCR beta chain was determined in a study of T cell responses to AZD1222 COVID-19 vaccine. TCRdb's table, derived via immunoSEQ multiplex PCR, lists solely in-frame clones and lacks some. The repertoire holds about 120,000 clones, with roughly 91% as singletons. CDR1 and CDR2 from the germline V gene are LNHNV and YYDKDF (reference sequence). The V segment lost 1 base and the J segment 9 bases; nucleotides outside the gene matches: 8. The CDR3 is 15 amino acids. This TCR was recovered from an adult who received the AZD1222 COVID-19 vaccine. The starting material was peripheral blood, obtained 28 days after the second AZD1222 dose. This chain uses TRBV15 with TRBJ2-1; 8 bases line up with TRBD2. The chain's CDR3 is CATSRGGLGTGEQFF. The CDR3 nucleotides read TGTGCCACCAGCAGAGGGGGACTAGGGACGGGTGAGCAGTTCTTC. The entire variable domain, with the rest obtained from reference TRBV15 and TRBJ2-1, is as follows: DAMVIQNPRYQVTQFGKPVTLSCSQTLNHNVMYWYQQKSSQAPKLLFHYYDKDFNNEADTPDNFQSRRPNTSFCFLDIRSPGLGDTAMYLCATSRGGLGTGEQFFGPGTRLTVL.